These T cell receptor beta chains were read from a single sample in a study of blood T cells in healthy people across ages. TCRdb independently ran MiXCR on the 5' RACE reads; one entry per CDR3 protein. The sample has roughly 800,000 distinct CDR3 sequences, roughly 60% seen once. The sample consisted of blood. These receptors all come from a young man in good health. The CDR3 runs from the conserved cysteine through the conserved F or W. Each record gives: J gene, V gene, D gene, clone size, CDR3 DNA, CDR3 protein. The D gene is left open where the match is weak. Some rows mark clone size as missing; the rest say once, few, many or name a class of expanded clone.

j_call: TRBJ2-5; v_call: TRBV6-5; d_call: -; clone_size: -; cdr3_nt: TGTGCCAGCAGGGGTTACGAGACCCAGTACTTC; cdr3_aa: CASRGYETQYF
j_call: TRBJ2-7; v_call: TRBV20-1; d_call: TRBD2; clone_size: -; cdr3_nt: TGTAGTGCTAGAGATATCACTAGCGGGAGCTCCTACGAGCAGTACTTC; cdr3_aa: CSARDITSGSSYEQYF
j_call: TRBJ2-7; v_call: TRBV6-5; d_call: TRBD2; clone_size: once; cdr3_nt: TGTGCCAGCAGTTACACCGGGACTAGTTTCTACGAGCAGTACTTC; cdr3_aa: CASSYTGTSFYEQYF
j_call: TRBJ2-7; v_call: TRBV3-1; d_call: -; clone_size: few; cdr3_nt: TGTGCCAGCAGCCAAGACCCAGGGTACTACGAGCAGTACTTC; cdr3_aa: CASSQDPGYYEQYF
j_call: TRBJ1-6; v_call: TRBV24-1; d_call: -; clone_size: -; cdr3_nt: TGTGCCACCAGTGATTTGTTGGGTCTCCTTAATTCACCCCTCCACTTT; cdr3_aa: CATSDLLGLLNSPLHF
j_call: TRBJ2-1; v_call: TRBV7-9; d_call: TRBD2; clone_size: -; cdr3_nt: TGTGCCAGCAGCTCGTCCGGGACTAGCGGGAGGCGATACAATGAGCAGTTCTTC; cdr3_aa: CASSSSGTSGRRYNEQFF
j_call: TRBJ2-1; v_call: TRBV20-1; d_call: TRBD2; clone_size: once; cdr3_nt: TGCAGTGCTCAAAGCGGGAGGGCCACGAATGAGCAGTTCTTC; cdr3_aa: CSAQSGRATNEQFF
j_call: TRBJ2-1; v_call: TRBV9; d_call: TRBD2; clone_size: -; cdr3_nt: TGTGCCAGCAGCGTAGCCACCGGGAGCGGGGGCTACAATGAGCAGTTCTTC; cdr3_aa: CASSVATGSGGYNEQFF
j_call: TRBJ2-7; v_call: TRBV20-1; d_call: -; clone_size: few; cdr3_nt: TGCAGTGCTAGAGGGGCAGGGGCCTACGAGCAGTACTTC; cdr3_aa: CSARGAGAYEQYF
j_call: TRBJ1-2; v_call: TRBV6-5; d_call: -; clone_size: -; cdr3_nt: TGTGCCAGCAGTTATGCCTTCGACTATGGCTACACCTTC; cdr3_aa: CASSYAFDYGYTF
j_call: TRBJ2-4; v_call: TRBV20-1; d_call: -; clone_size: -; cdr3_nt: TGCAGTGCCGCCGAAGAGCCCCGGGGACCATCCATTCTAAACATTCAGTACTTC; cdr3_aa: CSAAEEPRGPSILNIQYF
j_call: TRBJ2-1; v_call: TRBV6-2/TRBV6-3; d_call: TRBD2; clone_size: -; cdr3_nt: TGTGCCAGCAGCCCCCAGGAGCGGGGAAGCTCCTACAATGAGCAGTTCTTC; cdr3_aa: CASSPQERGSSYNEQFF
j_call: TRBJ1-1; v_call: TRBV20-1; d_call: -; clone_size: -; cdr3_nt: TGCAGTGCCCCCCTTCCGGCCCCCACTGAAGCTTTCTTT; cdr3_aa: CSAPLPAPTEAFF
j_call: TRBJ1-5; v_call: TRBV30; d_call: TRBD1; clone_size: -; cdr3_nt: TGTGCCTGGAGTGGGGGACAGGGGGCACATCAGCCCCAGCATTTT; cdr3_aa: CAWSGGQGAHQPQHF
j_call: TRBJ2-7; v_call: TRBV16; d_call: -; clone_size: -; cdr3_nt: TGTGCCAGCAGCGTAGACCCGCTTCCTCGCTCCTACGAGCAGTACTTC; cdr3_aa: CASSVDPLPRSYEQYF
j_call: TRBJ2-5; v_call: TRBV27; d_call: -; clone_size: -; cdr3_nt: TGTGCCAGCAGTCCCTTTCGGGAACAAGAGACCCAGTACTTC; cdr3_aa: CASSPFREQETQYF
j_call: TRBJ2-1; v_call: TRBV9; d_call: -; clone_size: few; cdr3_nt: TGTGCCAGCAGCGACGGGACGCGGGTAAACAATGAGCAGTTCTTC; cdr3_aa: CASSDGTRVNNEQFF
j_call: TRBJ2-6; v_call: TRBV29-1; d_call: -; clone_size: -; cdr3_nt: TGCAGCGTTGAAGATTACGGGGGCGCCAACGTCCTGACTTTC; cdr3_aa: CSVEDYGGANVLTF
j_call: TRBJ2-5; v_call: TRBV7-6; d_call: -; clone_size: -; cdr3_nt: TGTGCCAGCAGCTTTGGGTTTGGCCTACAAGAGACCCAGTACTTC; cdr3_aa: CASSFGFGLQETQYF
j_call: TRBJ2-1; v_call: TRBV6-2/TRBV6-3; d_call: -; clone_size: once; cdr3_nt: TGTGCCAGCAGTGCTTATTACAATGGGCAGTTCTTC; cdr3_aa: CASSAYYNGQFF
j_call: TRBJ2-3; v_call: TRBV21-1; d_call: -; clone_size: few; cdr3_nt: TGTGCCAGCAGCAAAAAGGCTAGCGTAAATACGCAGTATTTT; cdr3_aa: CASSKKASVNTQYF
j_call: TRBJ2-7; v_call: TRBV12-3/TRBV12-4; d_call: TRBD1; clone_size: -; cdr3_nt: TGTGCCAGCAGCGGGACAGAGGAGACCTACGAGCAGTACTTC; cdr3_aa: CASSGTEETYEQYF
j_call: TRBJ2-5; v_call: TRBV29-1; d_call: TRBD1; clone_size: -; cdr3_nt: TGCAGCGCTTCGTCAGGGGGTCAAGGGACCCAGTACTTC; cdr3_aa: CSASSGGQGTQYF
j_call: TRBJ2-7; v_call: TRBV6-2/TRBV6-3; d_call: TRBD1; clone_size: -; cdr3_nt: TGTGCCAGCAGTCGCCGGGACAGGGGTTACGAGCAGTACTTC; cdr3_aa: CASSRRDRGYEQYF
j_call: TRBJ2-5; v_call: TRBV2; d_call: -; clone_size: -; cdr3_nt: TGTGCCAGCAGAGACGGGATCCCGTACTTC; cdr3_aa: CASRDGIPYF
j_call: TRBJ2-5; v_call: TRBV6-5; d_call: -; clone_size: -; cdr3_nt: TGTGCCAGCAATGTTGGAGAGACCCAGTACTTC; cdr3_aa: CASNVGETQYF
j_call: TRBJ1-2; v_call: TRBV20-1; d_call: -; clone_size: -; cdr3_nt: TGCAGTGCTAGAGAAATTGGGCAGACTTCTAACTATGGCTACACCTTC; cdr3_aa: CSAREIGQTSNYGYTF
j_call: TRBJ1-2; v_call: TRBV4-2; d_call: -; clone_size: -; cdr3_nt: TGTGCCAGCAGCCAAGATCTGCAGGGCTACACCTTC; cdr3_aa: CASSQDLQGYTF
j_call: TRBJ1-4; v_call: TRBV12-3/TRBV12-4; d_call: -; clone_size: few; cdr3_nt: TGTGCCAGCAGCCCCGTCGGCAGGGGAAGGGAAAAACTGTTTTTT; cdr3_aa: CASSPVGRGREKLFF
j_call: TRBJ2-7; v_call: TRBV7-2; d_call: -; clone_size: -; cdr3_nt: TGTGCCAGCAGCTTAACCGGGCAGGACAACTACGAGCAGTACTTC; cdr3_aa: CASSLTGQDNYEQYF
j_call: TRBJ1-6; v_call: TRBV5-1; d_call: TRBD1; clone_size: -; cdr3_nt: TGCGCCAGCATGCCCGGACAGGGACGTTCACCCCTCCACTTT; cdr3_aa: CASMPGQGRSPLHF
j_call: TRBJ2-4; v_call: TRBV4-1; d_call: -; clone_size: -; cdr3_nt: TGCGCCAGCAGCCAAGGACCTGGCAAAAACATTCAGTACTTC; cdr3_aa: CASSQGPGKNIQYF